What follows describes a single T cell receptor beta chain. The data originate from a study of cytotoxic CD8 clonotypes in ibrutinib-treated CLL. The CDR3 runs 15 residues. Germline V gives CDR1 MNHEY, CDR2 SVGAGI. The V end lost 0 bases, the J end lost 2 bases, and 11 bases lay between the germline ends. The method was immunoSEQ multiplex PCR; TCRdb's version includes in-frame clones alone and lacks a portion of them. The sample consists of roughly 200,000 clones, roughly 79% of them appearing once. The chain recombines TRBV6-5 with TRBJ2-7; D unresolved. Sequenced here: PBMCs, sampled after 12 months of ibrutinib treatment. This receptor was taken from a human donor with chronic lymphocytic leukemia. In DNA form, the CDR3 reads TGTGCCAGCAGTTACTCCGCACGACCCACCTACGAGCAGTACTTC. Its protein product is CASSYSARPTYEQYF.